These T cell receptor beta chains were read from a single sample in a study of T-cell reconstitution after alpha-beta-depleted transplantation in children. TCRdb reprocessed the PCR reads via MiXCR and lists one record per CDR3 protein. The top ten hold roughly 30% of the sample, which has about a million distinct CDR3 sequences, about 29% seen once. This specimen was PBMCs, mostly from graft donor cells, taken 360 days after TCRalphabeta/CD19-depleted stem cell transplant. The receptors here all came from a boy less than two years old who had a stem cell transplant for SCID, so the T cells may come from the graft donor. Each CDR3 is given with its conserved first and last residue. A D gene is named only where the DNA matches it firmly.

TRBJ2-1,TRBV28,NA,14,CATAARDGYNEQFF
TRBJ1-1,TRBV20-1,NA,13,CSATMGENTEAFF
TRBJ2-1,TRBV20-1,TRBD2,14,CSAGRGAPYNEQFF
TRBJ2-4,TRBV15,NA,14,CATSRGGASNIQYF
TRBJ2-7,TRBV12-3/TRBV12-4,TRBD1,15,CASRATGALTYEQYF
TRBJ1-1,TRBV11-1,TRBD1,17,CASSLALHRDRNTEAFF
TRBJ2-7,TRBV14,NA,15,CASSQDGGPSYEQYF
TRBJ2-1,TRBV5-6,NA,16,CASTPVASTAYNEQFF
TRBJ2-1,TRBV18,NA,14,CASSPRGANNEQFF
TRBJ2-3,TRBV7-9,NA,13,CASSLANTDTQYF
TRBJ2-1,TRBV15,NA,18,CATSRGGDGIAVGYEQFF
TRBJ2-5,TRBV29-1,NA,11,CSVGSEETQYF
TRBJ2-1,TRBV12-3/TRBV12-4,NA,12,CASTRQINEQFF
TRBJ2-1,TRBV29-1,TRBD2,14,CSASGDYSYNEQFF
TRBJ2-6,TRBV5-1,TRBD1,20,CASSDNGRTGGPSGANVLTF
TRBJ2-1,TRBV6-5,TRBD2,14,CASSFHSGGYEQFF
TRBJ2-7,TRBV12-3/TRBV12-4,NA,16,CASSLRGQEPFYEQYF
TRBJ2-7,TRBV20-1,NA,12,CSALDGGYEQYF
TRBJ2-7,TRBV6-1,NA,13,CASSDDRTYEQYF
TRBJ2-6,TRBV6-1,NA,16,CASSTGEGTGANVLTF
TRBJ1-1,TRBV12-3/TRBV12-4,NA,15,CASSPPRASNTEAFF
TRBJ1-2,TRBV6-5,TRBD1,14,CASSYSTGTHGYTF
TRBJ2-7,TRBV7-9,TRBD2,15,CASSFWGGEGNEQYF
TRBJ1-1,TRBV6-1,NA,14,CASFRQGRATEAFF
TRBJ2-5,TRBV4-1,TRBD2,15,CASSTSPASGETQYF
TRBJ2-7,TRBV5-1,TRBD1,17,CASSLGTGGTPNYEQYF
TRBJ2-7,TRBV5-5,NA,15,CASSWVQGPAYEQYF
TRBJ1-3,TRBV12-3/TRBV12-4,NA,14,CVSCRLGSGNTIYF
TRBJ2-5,TRBV18,NA,14,CASSPRITQETQYF
TRBJ2-5,TRBV19,NA,13,CASSIGPLETQYF